This TCR beta chain originates from a study of synovial regulatory T cells in juvenile arthritis. Study-level information: One patient received methotrexate plus infliximab; one lacked treatment information.

Regarding the study as a whole: iaTreg TCR repertoires were largely private across patients and partially overlapped synovial Teff and blood CPL. Inflammation-associated Treg cells in blood had less TCR diversity than the remaining blood Treg cells.

The CDR3 covers 15 residues. There is no recorded DNA. Germline CDR1 LNHDA, CDR2 SQIVND (reference sequence). The assay was immunoSEQ multiplex PCR, and TCRdb's table has in-frame clones only and misses some. Its table records approximately 6,400 clones. Turning to this clone: The antigen remains undetermined.

The sequence was obtained from a donor between 2 and 29 years old with juvenile idiopathic arthritis. The V and J genes are TRBV19 and TRBJ1-5. The sequenced material came from Treg cells from blood. Subset meaning: remaining (HLA-DR-negative) circulating blood Treg cells. The CDR3 region is CASSFVSVGDQPQHF.